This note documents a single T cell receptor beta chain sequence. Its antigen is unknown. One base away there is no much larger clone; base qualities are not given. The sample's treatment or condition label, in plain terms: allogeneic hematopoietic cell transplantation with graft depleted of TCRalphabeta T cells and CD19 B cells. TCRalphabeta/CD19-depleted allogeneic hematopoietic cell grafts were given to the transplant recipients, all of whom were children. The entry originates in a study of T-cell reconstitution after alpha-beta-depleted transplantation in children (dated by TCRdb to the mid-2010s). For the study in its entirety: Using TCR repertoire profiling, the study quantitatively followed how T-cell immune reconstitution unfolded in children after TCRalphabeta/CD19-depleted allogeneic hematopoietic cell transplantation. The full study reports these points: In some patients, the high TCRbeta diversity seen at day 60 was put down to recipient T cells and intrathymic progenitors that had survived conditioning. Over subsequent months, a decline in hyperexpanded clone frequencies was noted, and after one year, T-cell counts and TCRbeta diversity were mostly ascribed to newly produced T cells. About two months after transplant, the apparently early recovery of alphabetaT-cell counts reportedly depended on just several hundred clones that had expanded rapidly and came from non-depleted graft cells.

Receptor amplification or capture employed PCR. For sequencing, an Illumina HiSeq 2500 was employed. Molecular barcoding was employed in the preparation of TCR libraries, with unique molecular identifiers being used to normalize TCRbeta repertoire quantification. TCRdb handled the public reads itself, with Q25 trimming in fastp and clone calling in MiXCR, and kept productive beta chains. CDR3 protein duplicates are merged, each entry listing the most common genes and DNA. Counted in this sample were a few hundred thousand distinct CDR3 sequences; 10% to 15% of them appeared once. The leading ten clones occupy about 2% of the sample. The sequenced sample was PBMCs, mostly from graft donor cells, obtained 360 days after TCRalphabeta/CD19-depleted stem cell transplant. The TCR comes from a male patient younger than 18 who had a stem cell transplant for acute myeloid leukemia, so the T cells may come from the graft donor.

Read as DNA, the sequence is TGTGCCATCAGTGAGTTGTCGACAGGGGATATCATCTACAATGAGCAGTTCTTC. Translated, it gives CAISELSTGDIIYNEQFF. The chain employs TRBV10-3 and TRBJ2-1; the central 8 bases match TRBD1. The CDR3 holds 18 amino acids from the cysteine to the phenylalanine. CDR3 DNA is the only sequence kept; it has 54 bases, read in frame from the first base. Looking up the germline V gene yields CDR1 ENHRY and CDR2 SYGVKD. For this chain, trimming is 1 base at the V end and 3 bases at the J end, and the number of junction bases without a gene match is 11.